Following are 14 T cell receptor beta chains from one sample sequenced in a study of naive and memory T cell subsets. The beta constant-region primer was an equimolar mix of two oligonucleotides covering TRBC1 and TRBC2. MiXCR was run by TCRdb on the UMI-ligation and nested PCR reads, yielding one entry per CDR3 protein. Of approximately 140,000 distinct CDR3 sequences in the sample, approximately 15% are singletons; the top ten hold about 0.13%. The sequencing input was naive CD4+ T cells from blood. Receptors were obtained from a human donor in good health.

This chain uses TRBV7-2 with TRBJ1-1; D is uncertain. Germline CDR1 SGHTA, CDR2 FQGNSA. Trimming removed 1 base at V and 0 bases at J, with 9 bases between. The CDR3 is 15 amino acids. The CDR3 DNA follows: TGTGCCAGCAGCTTAGGAGGAGGCATGAACACTGAAGCTTTCTTT. It translates to CASSLGGGMNTEAFF.

The sample holds a few counts of this clonotype. The chain combines TRBV27 with TRBJ1-1; 11 bases are a match to TRBD1. V trimming: 5 bases; J trimming: 3 bases; junction bases outside the gene matches: 2. The germline V gene encodes CDR1 MNHEY and CDR2 SMNVEV (reference sequence). The CDR3 is 14 residues long. The CDR3 coding sequence is TGTGCCAGCAGTACGGACAGGGGGCACACTGAAGCTTTCTTT. It codes for CASSTDRGHTEAFF.

This clonotype was seen more than once but under ten times. This CDR3 is CSANDWEYEQYF. In DNA form, the CDR3 reads TGCAGTGCTAACGATTGGGAATACGAGCAGTACTTC. V and J are TRBV20-1 and TRBJ2-7; no clear D gene. This CDR3 has 12 amino acids. Trimming stripped 4 bases from V and 4 bases from J, with 11 bases between. Germline-derived CDR1 and CDR2 are DFQATT and SNEGSKA (reference sequence).

V usage is TRBV12-3 or TRBV12-4 and J usage is TRBJ2-1; 8 bases are a match to TRBD1. V dropped 6 bases and J dropped 7; count of bases not matched to a gene: 8. The CDR3 is 14 amino acids. The CDR3 reads CASRDRERGNEQFF. The CDR3 DNA reads as TGTGCCAGCAGGGACAGGGAGAGAGGTAATGAGCAGTTCTTC.

V and J are TRBV12-3 or TRBV12-4 and TRBJ2-1; no clear D. The CDR3 is 12 amino acids. The V end was cut by 6 bases, the J end by 6 bases, with 9 bases between. For the CDR3, the DNA is TGTGCCAGCAGCCACTGGGGCAATGAGCAGTTCTTC. Protein sequence: CASSHWGNEQFF.

This chain uses TRBV5-1 with TRBJ2-2; D is ambiguous. CDR1 is SGHRS and CDR2 is YFSETQ in the germline V gene. The V gene lost 5 bases and the J gene lost 1 base, with 12 bases spanning the gap. This CDR3 has 15 residues. The CDR3 sequence is CASRPLAENTGELFF. In DNA form, the CDR3 reads TGCGCCAGCAGGCCGTTAGCCGAGAACACCGGGGAGCTGTTTTTT. Together with reference TRBV5-1 and TRBJ2-2, the CDR3 gives the full variable domain: KAGVTQTPRYLIKTRGQQVTLSCSPISGHRSVSWYQQTPGQGLQFLFEYFSETQRNKGNFPGRFSGRQFSNSRSEMNVSTLELGDSALYLCASRPLAENTGELFFGEGSRLTVL.

This clonotype was seen a handful of times. This chain's CDR3 is CSVLADSSYNEQFF. CDR3 sequence (DNA): TGCAGCGTTCTAGCGGATAGCTCCTACAATGAGCAGTTCTTC. The chain has TRBV29-1 and TRBJ2-1; 7 bases agree with TRBD2. The germline V gene has CDR1 SQVTM and CDR2 ANQGSEA. Trimming took 5 bases from V and 0 from J; bases not matched to a gene: 4. CDR3 length equals 14 residues.

This sequence joins TRBV6-1 and TRBJ2-3; D is unresolved. The CDR3 totals 15 residues. Trimming removed 5 bases from V and 4 bases from J, with 16 bases in between. CDR1 is MNHNS, CDR2 SASEGT, per germline. The CDR3 DNA follows: TGTGCCAGCAGTCGAGCAGGTGCCCCGCCAGATACGCAGTATTTT. Translation: CASSRAGAPPDTQYF.

This clonotype occurred many times. The J gene is TRBJ2-7, the V gene TRBV12-3 or TRBV12-4; 8 bases agree with TRBD2. The V and J ends lost 4 bases and 6 bases, in that order; junction bases with no gene match: 11. There are 15 residues in the CDR3. This CDR3 reads CASSSMRGRSAEQYF. The CDR3 DNA reads as TGTGCCAGCAGTTCCATGCGCGGGAGGAGCGCCGAGCAGTACTTC.

V and J are TRBV4-1 and TRBJ1-2; no reliable D call. This CDR3 contains 13 residues. The germline V gene encodes CDR1 MGHRA and CDR2 YSYEKL. Trimming took 5 bases from V and 6 from J, leaving 13 bases between them. DNA of the CDR3: TGCGCCAGCAGCTTCCCGTCTAGCAATGGCTACACCTTC. Its translation is CASSFPSSNGYTF.

This chain uses TRBV11-1 with TRBJ2-7; 7 nucleotides match TRBD1. The CDR3 runs 15 residues. Germline V gives CDR1 SGHAT, CDR2 FQDESV (reference sequence). V was pared by 4 bases and J by 4 bases, with 10 bases of the junction left unmatched. The CDR3 DNA reads TGTGCCAGCAGCTCCCCCCGGGACAGTCTTTACGAGCAGTACTTC. Translation gives CASSSPRDSLYEQYF.

This clonotype was seen only a few times. CDR3 loop: CASSWGLYEQYF. The CDR3 coding sequence is TGTGCCAGCAGTTGGGGACTTTACGAGCAGTACTTC. The V and J genes are TRBV28 and TRBJ2-7, with a possible D match to TRBD2 (6 bases). CDR3 length: 12 residues. Trimming shortened V by 4 bases and J by 4 bases, and 8 bases separated the two germline ends. From germline, CDR1 is MDHEN and CDR2 SYDVKM.

This clonotype was counted many times. This chain joins TRBV20-1 and TRBJ2-3, with D tentatively TRBD2 (6 bases). Between the trimmed V and J ends, which lost 5 bases and 5 bases, there was a span of 20 bases. CDR1 is DFQATT and CDR2 is SNEGSKA in the germline V gene (reference sequence). The CDR3 length is 15 residues. In nucleotides, the CDR3 is TGCAGTGCTTCCAGGACTCGGGAGAAGATAGATACGCAGTATTTT. It specifies CSASRTREKIDTQYF.

This sequence joins TRBV13 and TRBJ1-4; the D is unclear. Trimming pared 5 bases from V and 11 bases from J, leaving 18 bases between. The germline CDR1 and CDR2 sequences are PRHDT and FYEKMQ (reference sequence). This CDR3 region has 14 residues. The CDR3 nucleotides read TGTGCCAGCAGCCCAAGGGTTCGCATTGGGAAACTGTTTTTT. It translates to CASSPRVRIGKLFF. The variable domain in full, completed from reference TRBV13 and TRBJ1-4, reads AAGVIQSPRHLIKEKRETATLKCYPIPRHDTVYWYQQGPGQDPQFLISFYEKMQSDKGSIPDRFSAQQFSDYHSELNMSSLELGDSALYFCASSPRVRIGKLFFGSGTQLSVL.